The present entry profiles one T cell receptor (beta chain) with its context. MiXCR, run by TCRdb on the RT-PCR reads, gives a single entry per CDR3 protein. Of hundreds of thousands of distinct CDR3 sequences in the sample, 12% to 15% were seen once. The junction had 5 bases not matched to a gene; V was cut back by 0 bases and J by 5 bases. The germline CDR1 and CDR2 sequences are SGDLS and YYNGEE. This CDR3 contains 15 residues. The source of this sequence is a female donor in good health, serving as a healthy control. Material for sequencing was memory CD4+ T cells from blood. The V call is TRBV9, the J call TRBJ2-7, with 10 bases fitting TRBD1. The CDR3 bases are TGTGCCAGCAGCGTAGCTGGGACAGGGGTCCACGAGCAGTACTTC. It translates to CASSVAGTGVHEQYF.